This T cell receptor (beta chain) was found in a study of beta chain features in type 1 diabetes. Study details: Taken together, all samples contributed approximately 110,000,000 examined sorted cells. Study results and caveats: Researchers reported that naive, central memory and Treg TCRB repertoires appeared more similar in patients than in healthy donors. Shorter TCRB CDR3s, moderately but significantly so, marked every one of the four CD4+ subsets in Type 1 diabetes patients.

Purity exceeding 95% was reached by all sorted populations. Germline V gene lookup returns CDR1 MNHEY and CDR2 SVGAGI. The V end lost 0 bases, the J end lost 7 bases, and 16 bases lay between the germline ends. The CDR3 is 16 residues long. Turning to this clone: The antigen is undetermined.

Sequenced material consisted of expressed TCRB transcripts (all of the isolated RNA was reverse transcribed). The data were produced by immunoSEQ multiplex PCR, yet TCRdb's version contains in-frame clones alone and is incomplete. Of about 140,000 clones in the sample, 9.7% were seen once. The source material was central memory CD4+ T cells from blood. This receptor was identified in a woman in her thirties or forties in good health. This chain joins TRBV6-5 and TRBJ1-5, with a tentative D call TRBD1 (5 bases). CDR3 amino acids: CASSYSWGDPNQPQHF. The CDR3 DNA sequence: TGTGCCAGCAGTTACTCGTGGGGGGACCCAAACCAGCCCCAGCATTTT.